These 10 T cell receptor beta chains came from one sample sequenced in a study of identical twins. TCRdb called the 5' RACE reads again in MiXCR, with one record for every CDR3 protein. This sample has some 230,000 distinct CDR3 sequences, with approximately 7.1% found just once. The same data also contributed to another study, on T cells expressing NK-cell markers.

Material for sequencing was CD8+ T cells sorted from blood. The origin of the receptors is a woman aged 18-35 years in good health.

This clonotype showed up just once. A read error is possible here, since a much larger clone lies one base away. The chain recombines TRBV2 with TRBJ2-1; no firm D call. The CDR3 is made up of 12 amino acids. The germline CDR1 and CDR2 sequences are SNHLY and FYNNEI. The CDR3 coding sequence is TGTGCCAGCAGTGAATACAAGCGCGAGCAGATCTTC. Protein product: CASSEYKREQIF.

This clonotype showed up just a few times. DNA of the CDR3: TGTGCCGGAAGCCGGGACGGATTCTATGGCTACACCTTC. Amino acids: CAGSRDGFYGYTF. The rearrangement links TRBV19 to TRBJ1-2; possibly TRBD1 for D (5 bases). Germline CDR1 reads LNHDA; CDR2 reads SQIVND (reference sequence). V lost 11 bases to trimming and J lost 4 bases, with 17 bases between them. The length of the CDR3 is 13 residues.

This sequence joins TRBV11-1 and TRBJ1-1, with 9 bases lining up with TRBD1. Germline CDR1 reads SGHAT; CDR2 reads FQDESV (reference sequence). Germline trimming cut 5 bases from V and 0 bases from J; bases unmatched to any gene: 19. The CDR3 extends over 20 amino acids. The CDR3, as DNA: TGTGCCAGCAGCCCTACCGGGACAGGGAACCGACATCCTTTGAACACTGAAGCTTTCTTT. This encodes CASSPTGTGNRHPLNTEAFF. The variable domain in full, with the rest retrieved from reference TRBV11-1 and TRBJ1-1, is EAEVAQSPRYKITEKSQAVAFWCDPISGHATLYWYRQILGQGPELLVQFQDESVVDDSQLPKDRFSAERLKGVDSTLKIQPAELGDSAMYLCASSPTGTGNRHPLNTEAFFGQGTRLTVV.

This clonotype has at least ten counts. This chain uses TRBV6-5 with TRBJ2-2; D is unresolved. V was pared by 3 bases and J by 8 bases, with 13 bases between. Germline-derived CDR1 and CDR2 are MNHEY and SVGAGI. The CDR3 has 14 residues. The CDR3 DNA follows: TGTGCCAGCAGTTATCGCGAGAAAGCGGGGGAGCTGTTTTTT. Residues: CASSYREKAGELFF.

This clonotype showed up just a few times. The chain combines TRBV30 with TRBJ2-7; D is unclear. Per germline, CDR1 GTSNPN and CDR2 SVGIG (reference sequence). The CDR3 has 14 residues. With 0 bases removed from V and 4 bases from J, the gap between germline ends came to 13 bases. DNA of the CDR3: TGTGCCTGGAGTGTAGGCCCGGGCATGTACGAGCAGTACTTC. Translated, it gives CAWSVGPGMYEQYF. The full variable domain, in which reference TRBV30 and TRBJ2-7 provide the parts outside the CDR3, is SQTIHQWPATLVQPVGSPLSLECTVEGTSNPNLYWYRQAAGRGLQLLFYSVGIGQISSEVPQNLSASRPQDRQFILSSKKLLLSDSGFYLCAWSVGPGMYEQYFGPGTRLTVT.

The table lists this clonotype with a few counts. The V and J genes are TRBV25-1 and TRBJ2-1, with D perhaps matching TRBD1 or TRBD2 (6 bases each). From germline, CDR1 is MGHDK and CDR2 SYGVNS. The CDR3 runs 13 residues. The ends were cut back, 5 bases at V and 6 bases at J, with 11 bases in the middle. The CDR3 here is CASSKGGGNEQFF. CDR3 nucleotides: TGTGCCAGCAGTAAGGGGGGCGGCAATGAGCAGTTCTTC.

This clonotype showed up just a few times. The chain carries TRBV28 and TRBJ2-3, with a possible D match to TRBD2 (5 bases). Trimming pared 7 bases from V and 8 bases from J, leaving 16 bases between. Germline V gene sequence: CDR1 MDHEN, CDR2 SYDVKM. The CDR3 extends over 13 amino acids. The CDR3 loop reads CASKGVIGGTQYF. The CDR3 bases are TGTGCCAGCAAGGGCGTAATAGGAGGTACGCAGTATTTT. Full variable domain (rest looked up from reference TRBV28 and TRBJ2-3): DVKVTQSSRYLVKRTGEKVFLECVQDMDHENMFWYRQDPGLGLRLIYFSYDVKMKEKGDIPEGYSVSREKKERFSLILESASTNQTSMYLCASKGVIGGTQYFGPGTRLTVL.

This clonotype was picked up a small number of times. CDR3 region: CASSVAGLDTDTQYF. In nucleotides, the CDR3 is TGTGCCAGCAGCGTAGCGGGACTTGACACAGATACGCAGTATTTT. The V and J genes are TRBV9 and TRBJ2-3, with D possibly being TRBD2 (6 bases). V lost 0 bases to trimming and J lost 2 bases, with 10 bases between them. Per germline, CDR1 SGDLS and CDR2 YYNGEE. The CDR3 loop spans 15 amino acids.

This clonotype was recorded many times. This chain joins TRBV15 and TRBJ2-3; no reliable D call. Between the trimmed V and J ends, which lost 0 bases and 4 bases, there was a span of 2 bases. Germline CDR1 reads LNHNV; CDR2 reads YYDKDF (reference sequence). This CDR3 spans 12 amino acids. The CDR3, as DNA: TGTGCCACCAGCAGAGAGGCAGATACGCAGTATTTT. Translation: CATSREADTQYF.

This chain uses TRBV6-5 with TRBJ2-7; TRBD1 agrees at 7 bases. V lost 0 bases to trimming and J lost 5 bases; unmatched junction nucleotides: 10. Germline V gene sequence: CDR1 MNHEY, CDR2 SVGAGI. The CDR3 consists of 16 residues. In nucleotides, the CDR3 is TGTGCCAGCAGTTACTCCCTACAGGGGTGGAAGGACGAGCAGTACTTC. It translates to CASSYSLQGWKDEQYF.